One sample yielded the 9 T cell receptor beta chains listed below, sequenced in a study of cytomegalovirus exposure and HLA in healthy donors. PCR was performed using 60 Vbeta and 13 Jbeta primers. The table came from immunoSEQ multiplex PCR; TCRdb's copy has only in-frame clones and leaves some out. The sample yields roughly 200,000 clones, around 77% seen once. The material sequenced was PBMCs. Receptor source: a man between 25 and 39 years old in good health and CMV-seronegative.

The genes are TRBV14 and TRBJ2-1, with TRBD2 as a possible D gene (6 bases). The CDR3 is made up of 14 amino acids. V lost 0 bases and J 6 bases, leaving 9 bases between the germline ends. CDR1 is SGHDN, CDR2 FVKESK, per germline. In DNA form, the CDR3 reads TGTGCCAGCAGCCAAGAAGCGGGCCGCAATGAGCAGTTCTTC. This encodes CASSQEAGRNEQFF.

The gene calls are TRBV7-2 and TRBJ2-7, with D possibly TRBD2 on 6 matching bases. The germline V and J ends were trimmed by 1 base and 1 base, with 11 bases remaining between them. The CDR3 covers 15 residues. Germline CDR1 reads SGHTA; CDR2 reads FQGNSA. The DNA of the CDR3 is TGTGCCAGCAGCTTAGATCGCGGGATATCCTACGAGCAGTACTTC. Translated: CASSLDRGISYEQYF.

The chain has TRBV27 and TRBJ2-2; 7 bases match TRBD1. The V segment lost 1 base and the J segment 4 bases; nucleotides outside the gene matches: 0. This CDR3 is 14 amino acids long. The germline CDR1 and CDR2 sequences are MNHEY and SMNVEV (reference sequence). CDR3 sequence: CASSLYRGTGELFF. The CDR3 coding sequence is TGTGCCAGCAGTTTATACAGGGGCACCGGGGAGCTGTTTTTT.

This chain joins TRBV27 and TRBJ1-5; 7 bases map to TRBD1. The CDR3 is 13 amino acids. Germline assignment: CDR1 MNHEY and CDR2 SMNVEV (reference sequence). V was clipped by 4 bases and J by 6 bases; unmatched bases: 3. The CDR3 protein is CASSSTGFQPQHF. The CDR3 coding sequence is TGTGCCAGCAGTTCGACAGGGTTTCAGCCCCAGCATTTT.

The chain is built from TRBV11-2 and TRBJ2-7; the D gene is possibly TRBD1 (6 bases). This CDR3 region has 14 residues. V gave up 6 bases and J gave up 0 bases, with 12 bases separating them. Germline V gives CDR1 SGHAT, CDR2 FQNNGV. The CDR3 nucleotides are TGTGCCAGCAGACACACAGGGATCTCCTACGAGCAGTACTTC. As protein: CASRHTGISYEQYF.

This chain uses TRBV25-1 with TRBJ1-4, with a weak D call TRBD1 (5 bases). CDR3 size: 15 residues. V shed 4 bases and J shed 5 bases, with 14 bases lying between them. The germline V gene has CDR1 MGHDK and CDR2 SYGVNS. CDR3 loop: CASSGPGGPNEKLFF. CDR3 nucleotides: TGTGCCAGCAGTGGTCCCGGGGGTCCCAATGAAAAACTGTTTTTT.

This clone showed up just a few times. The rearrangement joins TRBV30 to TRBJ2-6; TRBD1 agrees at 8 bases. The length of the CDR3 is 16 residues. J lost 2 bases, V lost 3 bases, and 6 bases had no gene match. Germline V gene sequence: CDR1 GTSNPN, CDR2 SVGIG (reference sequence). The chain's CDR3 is CAWRRQGSPGANVLTF. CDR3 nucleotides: TGTGCCTGGAGACGACAGGGGTCCCCTGGGGCCAACGTCCTGACTTTC.

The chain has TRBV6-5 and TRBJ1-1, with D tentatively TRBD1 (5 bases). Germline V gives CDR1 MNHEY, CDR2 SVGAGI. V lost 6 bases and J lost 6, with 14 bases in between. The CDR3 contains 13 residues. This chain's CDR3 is CASSFPGLPEAFF. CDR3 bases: TGTGCCAGCAGCTTCCCGGGACTCCCTGAAGCTTTCTTT.

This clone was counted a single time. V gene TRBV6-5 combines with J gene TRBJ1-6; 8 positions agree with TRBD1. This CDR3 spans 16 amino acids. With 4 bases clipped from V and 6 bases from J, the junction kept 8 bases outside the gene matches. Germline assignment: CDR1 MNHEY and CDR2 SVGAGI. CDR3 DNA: TGTGCCAGCAGTTTAGACAGGGGTATCCCTAATTCACCCCTCCACTTT. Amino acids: CASSLDRGIPNSPLHF.